The 27 T cell receptor beta chains below were found in one sample sequenced in a study of tumor-infiltrating lymphocytes in primary liver carcinoma (dated by TCRdb to about 2017). For sequencing, an Illumina HiSeq 2500 was employed. Using a constant-region primer and ProtoScript II reverse transcriptase, TCRbeta-specific cDNA was reverse-transcribed from about 540 ng total RNA. Three nested multiplex PCR rounds, following a slightly modified ARM-PCR procedure, were used to build the TCRbeta libraries. Each of the first two PCR rounds ran for roughly 9 cycles using multiplex TRBV1-TRBV30 forward primers together with a Cbeta reverse primer. In-frame beta chains were kept once TCRdb had trimmed the public reads at Q25 with fastp and called clones with MiXCR. Entries are consolidated by CDR3 protein sequence, retaining the most common genes and DNA. This sample comprises approximately 79,000 distinct CDR3 sequences, more than 60% of them detected only once. The ten largest make up around a quarter of the sample.

Without any cell sorting, total RNA and DNA were co-extracted from roughly 20-30 mg of bulk tissue using the AllPrep DNA/RNA mini kit. Specimen: liver tumor tissue from sampling region 4. Explained via the paper, the cell subset or site label denotes: tumor region T4, right-lateral pole. Receptors were obtained from a man aged 35-49 years with primary liver carcinoma and hepatitis B virus infection.

The table lists this clonotype with many counts. The chain is built from TRBV5-4 and TRBJ2-7; unclear D gene. The CDR3 has 11 amino acids. V shed 0 bases and J shed 4 bases, with 2 bases lying between them. CDR1 and CDR2 from the germline V gene are SGHNT and YYREEE (reference sequence). CDR3 amino acids: CASSLGYEQYF. The CDR3 DNA is TGTGCCAGCAGCTTGGGTTACGAGCAGTACTTC.

With respect to this clonotype: At one of its ends the junction is not consistent with the germline gene, which may arise from a read error. This chain uses TRBV12-3 or TRBV12-4 with TRBJ2-3; either TRBD1 or TRBD2 may fit D (5 bases each). CDR3 length: 14 amino acids. This chain's CDR3 is CASSPSEGQDTRYF. CDR3 in DNA: TGTGCCAGCAGCCCCTCCGAGGGGCAGGATACGCGGTATTTT.

As for this clonotype: A read error is likely, as this CDR3 ends without the conserved phenylalanine or tryptophan. This chain joins TRBV29-1 and TRBJ2-1; 9 bases match TRBD2. Germline V lookup: CDR1 SQVTM, CDR2 ANQGSEA. The CDR3 spans 15 residues. Written as DNA, the CDR3 is TGCAGCGTTGAAGATAGTAGCGGGAGACTGGATGAACAGTTCTTA. It encodes CSVEDSSGRLDEQFL.

With regard to this clonotype: The CDR3 does not close with the conserved phenylalanine or tryptophan, likely indicating a read error. In DNA form, the CDR3 reads TGTGGCAGCAGCCCGGGATTCTCGGACTGGTACAATGAGCAGTTCTCC. Encoded protein: CGSSPGFSDWYNEQFS. The J gene is TRBJ2-1, the V gene TRBV11-1, with D perhaps TRBD2 (5 bases). CDR1 and CDR2 from the germline V gene are SGHAT and FQDESV (reference sequence). The CDR3 extends over 16 amino acids.

A note on this clonotype: This is likely a read error, given that the CDR3 carries no conserved phenylalanine or tryptophan at its end. This sequence joins TRBV11-3 and TRBJ2-1, with D perhaps matching TRBD1 (5 bases). V was clipped by 3 bases and J by 0 bases, with 12 bases between them. In germline, CDR1 is SGHNT, CDR2 YENEEA. The CDR3 loop spans 16 amino acids. The DNA of the CDR3 is TGTGCCAGCAGCTTGACAGCCGCCGACTCCTACAATGAGCAGTTCTCC. Translating it yields CASSLTAADSYNEQFS.

About this clonotype itself: Compared with germline, one end of the junction differs, possibly owing to a read error. J is TRBJ2-7 and V is TRBV2; D is possibly TRBD1 (6 bases). Germline CDR1 reads SNHLY; CDR2 reads FYNNEI. The CDR3 runs to 13 residues. Written as DNA, the CDR3 is TGTGCCAGCAGCCTGGGACATGGTGACGACCAGTACTTC. This encodes CASSLGHGDDQYF.

A word on this clonotype: A read error is likely, as this CDR3 ends without the conserved phenylalanine or tryptophan. The gene calls are TRBV6-5 and TRBJ2-7; 9 nucleotides agree with TRBD1. Germline-derived CDR1 and CDR2 are MNHEY and SVGAGI. This CDR3 spans 13 amino acids. Trimming took 7 bases from V and 4 from J; bases not matched to a gene: 5. The CDR3 region is CASIKTGGYEQYL. CDR3 nucleotides: TGTGCCAGCATTAAGACAGGGGGATACGAGCAGTACCTC.

This clonotype was seen at least ten times. The chain recombines TRBV30 with TRBJ2-7; D gene ambiguous. Looked up from germline, CDR1 is GTSNPN and CDR2 is SVGIG (reference sequence). This CDR3 contains 16 residues. V lost 0 bases, J lost 6 bases, and 21 bases lay in between. The DNA of the CDR3 is TGTGCCTGGAGTGTTACGTTTGGACGTGGGTCCCGCGAGCAGTACTTC. It codes for CAWSVTFGRGSREQYF.

This clonotype was seen only once. This is likely a read error, given that the CDR3 carries no conserved phenylalanine or tryptophan at its end. The chain recombines TRBV14 with TRBJ2-1; no reliable D call. The germline V gene encodes CDR1 SGHDN and CDR2 FVKESK. The CDR3 totals 12 residues. V lost 4 bases to trimming and J lost 7 bases, with 8 bases between them. This chain's CDR3 is CASSRFYNEQFS. The CDR3 coding sequence is TGTGCCAGCAGCCGGTTCTATAATGAGCAGTTCTCC.

The chain joins TRBV28 to TRBJ2-7; D is tentatively TRBD1 or TRBD2 (6 bases each). The germline V and J ends were trimmed by 2 bases and 6 bases, with 23 bases remaining between them. There are 17 residues in the CDR3. CDR1 is MDHEN and CDR2 is SYDVKM in the germline V gene. The CDR3 loop reads CASSLEEGDTLACEQYF. CDR3 DNA: TGTGCCAGCAGTTTAGAGGAGGGGGACACTCTCGCCTGCGAGCAGTACTTC. The full variable domain, with the rest looked up from reference TRBV28 and TRBJ2-7, is DVKVTQSSRYLVKRTGEKVFLECVQDMDHENMFWYRQDPGLGLRLIYFSYDVKMKEKGDIPEGYSVSREKKERFSLILESASTNQTSMYLCASSLEEGDTLACEQYFGPGTRLTVT.

This clonotype showed up just a few times. A read error is possible here, since a much larger clone lies one base away. This sequence joins TRBV29-1 and TRBJ2-7; 14 nucleotides align to TRBD2. Per the germline V gene, CDR1 is SQVTM and CDR2 is ANQGSEA. The CDR3 length is 15 residues. The CDR3 coding sequence is TGCAGCGCCCGAGGGACTAGCGGGAGTGGGTACGTGCAGTACTTC. Protein product: CSARGTSGSGYVQYF.

This clonotype occurred a few times. Since a much larger clone is just one base distant, this may be a read error. The chain combines TRBV12-3 or TRBV12-4 with TRBJ2-1; 11 nucleotides agree with TRBD2. The CDR3 covers 18 residues. CDR3 residues: CASSSDGTSGQAYNKQFF. The DNA of the CDR3 is TGTGCCAGCAGTTCGGACGGGACTAGCGGACAAGCCTACAATAAGCAGTTCTTC.

Concerning this clonotype: This may come from a read error, since a much larger clone is one base off. V gene TRBV9 combines with J gene TRBJ2-5; no clear D. Germline CDR1 SGDLS, CDR2 YYNGEE. The CDR3 sequence is 13 residues long. The chain's CDR3 is CPSSLGVQETQYF. Here the CDR3 DNA reads TGTCCCAGCAGCCTGGGCGTACAAGAGACCCAGTACTTC.

Points on this clonotype: Being one base from a much bigger clone, this may be a read error. The rearrangement uses TRBV12-3 or TRBV12-4 and TRBJ1-1; D remains unclear. This CDR3 has 14 amino acids. This CDR3 is CTSRRPLKDTEAFF. In nucleotides, the CDR3 is TGTACCAGCAGACGACCGCTGAAAGACACTGAAGCTTTCTTT.

CDR3 sequence reads: CSVLHPGVADTQYF. The CDR3 DNA is TGCAGCGTTCTTCATCCGGGAGTGGCAGATACGCAGTATTTT. The rearrangement joins TRBV29-1 to TRBJ2-3; TRBD2 is a possible D gene (6 bases). Between the trimmed V and J ends, which lost 5 bases and 4 bases, there was a span of 16 bases. CDR3 length equals 14 residues. Germline-derived CDR1 and CDR2 are SQVTM and ANQGSEA.

The chain links TRBV6-5 to TRBJ1-5; D is perhaps TRBD1 (5 bases). Germline V gene lookup returns CDR1 MNHEY and CDR2 SVGAGI. The CDR3 has 17 amino acids. Trimming shortened V by 0 bases and J by 4 bases, and 16 bases separated the two germline ends. The CDR3 here is CASSYSSRASSNQPQHF. CDR3 in DNA: TGTGCCAGCAGTTACTCGAGCAGGGCGAGTAGTAATCAGCCCCAGCATTTT.

As for this clonotype: The CDR3 end shows no conserved phenylalanine or tryptophan, and so a read error is likely. The chain combines TRBV6-1 with TRBJ2-5; TRBD2 might be the D (5 bases). Trimming left V 10 bases short and J 3 bases short, with 12 bases between. The CDR3 contains 12 residues. Germline CDR1 MNHNS, CDR2 SASEGT. CDR3 nucleotides: TGTGCCAACTCCGGGGTAGAAGAGACCCAGTACTAC. Its protein is CANSGVEETQYY.

The sample holds a few counts of this clonotype. The CDR3 loop reads CASSPLAYKVAEQYF. CDR3 in DNA: TGTGCCAGCAGCCCTCTGGCCTATAAGGTGGCCGAGCAGTACTTC. V gene TRBV7-9 combines with J gene TRBJ2-7; D remains unclear. The ends were cut back, 5 bases at V and 6 bases at J, with 20 bases in the middle. The CDR3 is made up of 15 amino acids. The germline V gene encodes CDR1 SEHNR and CDR2 FQNEAQ (reference sequence).

V is TRBV10-3 and J is TRBJ1-5; D uncertain. CDR3 size: 11 residues. CDR1 and CDR2 (germline): ENHRY, SYGVKD. The DNA of the CDR3 is TGTGCTATCGGTGATGAGGGGCCCCAGCATTTT. It translates to CAIGDEGPQHF.

Points on this clonotype: The conserved phenylalanine or tryptophan normally closing the CDR3 is absent here, so this likely arose from a read error. The chain employs TRBV10-3 and TRBJ2-7, with D hard to call. Germline assignment: CDR1 ENHRY and CDR2 SYGVKD. The CDR3 loop spans 11 amino acids. Trimming took 3 bases from V and 10 from J, leaving 10 bases between them. The CDR3 DNA follows: TGTGCCATCAGTGAACGGAGCGAACAGTACTCC. Amino acids: CAISERSEQYS.

This clonotype showed up just a few times. Being one base from a much bigger clone, this may be a read error. V gene TRBV7-9 combines with J gene TRBJ2-3; D is unclear. CDR1 is SEHNR, CDR2 FQNEAQ, per germline (reference sequence). The CDR3 is made up of 13 amino acids. CDR3 DNA: TGTGACAGCGAAAGCGAGAGCACAGATACGCAGTATTTT. This gives the protein CDSESESTDTQYF. The variable domain in full, completed from reference TRBV7-9 and TRBJ2-3, reads DTGVSQNPRHKITKRGQNVTFRCDPISEHNRLYWYRQTLGQGPEFLTYFQNEAQLEKSRLLSDRFSAERPKGSFSTLEIQRTEQGDSAMYLCDSESESTDTQYFGPGTRLTVL.

In regard to this clonotype: The conserved closing phenylalanine or tryptophan is absent in this CDR3, likely reflecting a read error. The gene calls are TRBV29-1 and TRBJ2-5; 8 positions agree with TRBD1. The CDR3 totals 14 residues. After removal of 8 bases from V and 5 bases from J, the junction contained 13 bases not matched to a gene. Germline V gene lookup returns CDR1 SQVTM and CDR2 ANQGSEA. CDR3 residues: CSYRRTGLGETQYL. The CDR3 region has the DNA TGCAGCTACCGACGGACAGGGCTGGGGGAGACCCAGTACCTC.

Notes on this clonotype: At one end the junction does not follow the germline gene, possibly because of a read error. The chain combines TRBV4-2 with TRBJ2-7, with 10 nucleotides matching TRBD2. The CDR3 has 17 amino acids. CDR1 is LGHNA, CDR2 YNFKEQ, per germline. The CDR3 DNA reads TGTGCCAGCAGCCAAGATAGCGGTAGCGGGGGGTCCTACGAGCGGTACTTC. Translation: CASSQDSGSGGSYERYF.

As regards this clonotype: At one of its ends the junction is not consistent with the germline gene, which may arise from a read error. The chain joins TRBV29-1 to TRBJ2-3, with 8 bases matching TRBD2. Germline V lookup: CDR1 SQVTM, CDR2 ANQGSEA. CDR3 length equals 14 residues. The CDR3 DNA reads as TGCAGCGTTTCGGGAGGGCCGGTGAGGGATACGAAGTATTTT. Its translation is CSVSGGPVRDTKYF.

Regarding this clonotype: Compared with germline, one end of the junction differs, possibly owing to a read error. The chain employs TRBV6-1 and TRBJ2-4; maybe TRBD2 (6 bases). Germline V lookup: CDR1 MNHNS, CDR2 SASEGT. This CDR3 region has 13 residues. CDR3 DNA sequence: TGTACCAGTATCCGGGAGAGGGATGGCATTCAGTACTTC. Translated, it gives CTSIRERDGIQYF.

This chain connects TRBV11-2 to TRBJ2-7; D is possibly TRBD2 (6 bases). V dropped 5 bases and J dropped 7 bases, with 21 bases sitting between them. The CDR3 totals 15 residues. The germline gives CDR1 SGHAT, CDR2 FQNNGV. CDR3 DNA: TGTGCCAGCAGCACGGCACTGGGTCCGGACTATGAGCAGTACTTC. Encoded protein: CASSTALGPDYEQYF. Full variable domain (missing parts from reference TRBV11-2 and TRBJ2-7): EAGVAQSPRYKIIEKRQSVAFWCNPISGHATLYWYQQILGQGPKLLIQFQNNGVVDDSQLPKDRFSAERLKGVDSTLKIQPAKLEDSAVYLCASSTALGPDYEQYFGPGTRLTVT.

Regarding this clonotype: The missing conserved phenylalanine or tryptophan at the end of this CDR3 makes a read error likely. The chain links TRBV6-1 to TRBJ2-3, with D possibly TRBD2 on 5 matching bases. The germline V gene has CDR1 MNHNS and CDR2 SASEGT. V lost 5 bases, J lost 4 bases, and 19 bases lay in between. This CDR3 has 16 residues. CDR3 DNA: TGTGCCAGCAGTCAATTAGCGCGTTTAACCGCAGATACGCAGTATATT. Amino acids: CASSQLARLTADTQYI.